This T cell receptor (beta chain) was identified during a study of cytomegalovirus exposure and HLA in healthy donors. Study in general: The use of the same platform for the 90 to 150 validation repertoires and the 666 first-cohort repertoires was reported by a later analysis.

Study results and caveats: The study recorded about 150 TCR beta chains that were cytomegalovirus-associated.

Using immunoSEQ multiplex PCR, the repertoire was profiled, and TCRdb retains in-frame clones only, with some absent. Seen here are around 70,000 clones, roughly 94% observed once, and the top ten hold around 1.9%. Note on this clone: Its antigen is not known.

Deletions cut 7 bases from V and 5 bases from J, with 20 bases between. The CDR3 extends over 15 amino acids. The germline gives CDR1 MNHEY, CDR2 SMNVEV (reference sequence). The donors were part of the approximately 120-subject validation cohort, which stood apart from the roughly 730-subject first cohort. The specimen was PBMCs. This clonotype originated in a woman under 30 in good health and CMV-seropositive. The rearrangement links TRBV27 to TRBJ2-5; tentatively, D is TRBD2 (6 bases). This chain's CDR3 is CASNKLGGQGETQYF. In DNA, the CDR3 is TGTGCCAGCAACAAATTGGGAGGCCAAGGGGAGACCCAGTACTTC.